Only one count was recorded for the clone carrying this T cell receptor beta chain. Its antigen is unknown. Evenly divided among several immunoSEQ plates was the genomic DNA of each subset. Profiling relied on immunoSEQ multiplex PCR, and the TCRdb table lists in-frame clones only, not all of them. The sample lists millions of clones, around 96% occurring once. CDR1 and CDR2 from the germline V gene are SGHRS and YFSETQ. The CDR3 sequence is 18 residues long. J gave up 3 bases and V 0 bases, and 11 bases lay outside the gene matches. It was CD45RO-negative cells, positively selected for CCR7, that made up naive CD8 cells, with terminally differentiated effector memory CD45RA+ cells excluded. Donors were healthy HIV-negative adults without recent acute infections or vaccinations. The data belong to a study of shared clonotypes between healthy human individuals. Study overall: Each donor contributed plates that comprised three CD4 naive, three CD4 memory, two CD8 naive and one CD8 memory.

Study results and caveats: Clonotype sharing across four donors was observed for around 4.5% of naive CD4 clonotypes.

This chain connects TRBV5-1 to TRBJ2-3; 9 bases are shared with TRBD2. The sequencing input was naive CD8+ T cells sorted from blood. This clonotype originated in a young man in good health. The chain's CDR3 is CASSLVPREGRSTDTQYF. The CDR3 bases are TGCGCCAGCAGCTTGGTCCCGCGGGAGGGCCGATCGACAGATACGCAGTATTTT.